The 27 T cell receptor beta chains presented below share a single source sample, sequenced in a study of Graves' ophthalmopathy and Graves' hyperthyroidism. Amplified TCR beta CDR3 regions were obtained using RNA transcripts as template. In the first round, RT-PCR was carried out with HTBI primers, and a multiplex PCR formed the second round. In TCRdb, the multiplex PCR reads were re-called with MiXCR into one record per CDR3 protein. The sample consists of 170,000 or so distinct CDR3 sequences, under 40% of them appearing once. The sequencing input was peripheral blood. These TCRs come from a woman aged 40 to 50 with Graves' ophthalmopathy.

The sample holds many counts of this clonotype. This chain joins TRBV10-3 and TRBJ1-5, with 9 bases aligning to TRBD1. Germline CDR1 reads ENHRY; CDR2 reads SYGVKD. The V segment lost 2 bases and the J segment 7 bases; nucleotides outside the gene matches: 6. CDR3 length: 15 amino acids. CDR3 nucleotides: TGTGCCATCAGTGAGGGGGACAGGGCTGGACAGCCCCAGCATTTT. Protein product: CAISEGDRAGQPQHF.

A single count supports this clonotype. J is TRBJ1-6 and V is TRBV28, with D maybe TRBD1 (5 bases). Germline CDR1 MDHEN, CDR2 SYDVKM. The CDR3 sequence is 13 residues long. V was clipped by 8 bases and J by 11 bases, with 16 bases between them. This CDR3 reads CASRGLGMAPLHF. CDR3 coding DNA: TGTGCCAGCCGGGGCCTCGGTATGGCACCCCTCCACTTT. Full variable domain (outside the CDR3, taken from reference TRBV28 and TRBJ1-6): DVKVTQSSRYLVKRTGEKVFLECVQDMDHENMFWYRQDPGLGLRLIYFSYDVKMKEKGDIPEGYSVSREKKERFSLILESASTNQTSMYLCASRGLGMAPLHFGNGTRLTVT.

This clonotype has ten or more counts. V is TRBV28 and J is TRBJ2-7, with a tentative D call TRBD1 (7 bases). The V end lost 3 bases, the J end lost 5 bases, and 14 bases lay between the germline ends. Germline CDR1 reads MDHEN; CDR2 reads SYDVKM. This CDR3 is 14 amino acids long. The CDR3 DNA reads TGTGCCAGCAGTTTCGGAGGGGGACAGCACGAGCAGTACTTC. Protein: CASSFGGGQHEQYF.

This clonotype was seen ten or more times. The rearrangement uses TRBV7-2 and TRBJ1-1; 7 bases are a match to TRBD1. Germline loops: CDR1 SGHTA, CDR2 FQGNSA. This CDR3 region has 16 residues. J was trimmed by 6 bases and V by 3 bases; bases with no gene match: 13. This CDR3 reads CASSFSWPQGDPEAFF. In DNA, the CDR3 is TGTGCCAGCAGCTTCTCCTGGCCCCAGGGGGACCCTGAAGCTTTCTTT.

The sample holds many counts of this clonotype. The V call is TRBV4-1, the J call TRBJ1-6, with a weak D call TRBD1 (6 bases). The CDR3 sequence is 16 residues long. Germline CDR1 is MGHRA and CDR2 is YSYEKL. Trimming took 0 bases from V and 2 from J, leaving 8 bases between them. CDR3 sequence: CASSQDGGPYNSPLHF. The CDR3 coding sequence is TGCGCCAGCAGCCAAGACGGGGGGCCCTATAATTCACCCCTCCACTTT.

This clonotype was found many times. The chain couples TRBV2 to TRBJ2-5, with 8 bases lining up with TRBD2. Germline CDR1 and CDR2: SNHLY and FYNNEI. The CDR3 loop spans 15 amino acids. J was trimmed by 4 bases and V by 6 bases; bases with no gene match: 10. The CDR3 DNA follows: TGTGCCAGCAGCGCAGAGGCGGGGGGAGGAGAGACCCAGTACTTC. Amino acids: CASSAEAGGGETQYF.

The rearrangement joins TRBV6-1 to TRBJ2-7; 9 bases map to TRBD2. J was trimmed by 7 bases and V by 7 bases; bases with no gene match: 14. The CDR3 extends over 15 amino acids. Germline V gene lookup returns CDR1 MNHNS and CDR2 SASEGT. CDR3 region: CASIGRREGSPEQYF. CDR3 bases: TGTGCCAGCATAGGTCGGCGGGAGGGTTCTCCGGAGCAGTACTTC.

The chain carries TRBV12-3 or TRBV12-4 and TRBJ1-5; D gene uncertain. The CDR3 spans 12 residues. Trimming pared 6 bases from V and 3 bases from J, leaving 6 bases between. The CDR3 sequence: CASRGDNQPQHF. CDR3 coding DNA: TGTGCCAGCAGGGGTGACAATCAGCCCCAGCATTTT.

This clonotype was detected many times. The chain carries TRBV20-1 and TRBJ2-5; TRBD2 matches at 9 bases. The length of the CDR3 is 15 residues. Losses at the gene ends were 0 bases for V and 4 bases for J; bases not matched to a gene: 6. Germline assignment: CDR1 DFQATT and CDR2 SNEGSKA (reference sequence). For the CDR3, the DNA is TGCAGTGCTAGAGATTGGCTAGCGGGGTTAGAGACCCAGTACTTC. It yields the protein CSARDWLAGLETQYF.

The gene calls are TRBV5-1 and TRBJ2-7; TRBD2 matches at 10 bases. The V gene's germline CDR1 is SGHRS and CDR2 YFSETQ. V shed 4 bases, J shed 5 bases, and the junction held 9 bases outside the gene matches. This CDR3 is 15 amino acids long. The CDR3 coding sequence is TGCGCCAGCAGCACTCCCTTAGCGGGAGGTCACGAGCAGTACTTC. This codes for CASSTPLAGGHEQYF.

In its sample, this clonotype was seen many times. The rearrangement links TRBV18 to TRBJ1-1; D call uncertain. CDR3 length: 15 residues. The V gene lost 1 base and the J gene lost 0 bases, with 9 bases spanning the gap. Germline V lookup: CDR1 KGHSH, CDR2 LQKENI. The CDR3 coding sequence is TGTGCCAGCTCACCACAGGGTTACATGAACACTGAAGCTTTCTTT. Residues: CASSPQGYMNTEAFF.

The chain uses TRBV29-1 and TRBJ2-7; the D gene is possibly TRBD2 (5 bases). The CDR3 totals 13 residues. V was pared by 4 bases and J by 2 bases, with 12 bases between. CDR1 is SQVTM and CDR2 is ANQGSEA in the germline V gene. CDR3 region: CSVARTEAYEQYF. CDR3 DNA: TGCAGCGTTGCTAGGACGGAGGCCTACGAGCAGTACTTC.

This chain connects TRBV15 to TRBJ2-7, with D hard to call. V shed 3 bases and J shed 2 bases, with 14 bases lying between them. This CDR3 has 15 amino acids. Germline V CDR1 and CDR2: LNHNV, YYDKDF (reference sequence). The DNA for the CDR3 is TGTGCCACCAGCAGTTACTCTGGCCGTGCCTACGAGCAGTACTTC. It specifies CATSSYSGRAYEQYF.

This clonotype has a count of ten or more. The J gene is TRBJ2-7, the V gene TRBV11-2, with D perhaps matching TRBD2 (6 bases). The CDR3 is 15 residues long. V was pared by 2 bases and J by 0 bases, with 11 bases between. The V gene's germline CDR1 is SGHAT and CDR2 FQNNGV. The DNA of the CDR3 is TGTGCCAGCAGCTTACAGGCGGGAAACTCCTACGAGCAGTACTTC. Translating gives CASSLQAGNSYEQYF.

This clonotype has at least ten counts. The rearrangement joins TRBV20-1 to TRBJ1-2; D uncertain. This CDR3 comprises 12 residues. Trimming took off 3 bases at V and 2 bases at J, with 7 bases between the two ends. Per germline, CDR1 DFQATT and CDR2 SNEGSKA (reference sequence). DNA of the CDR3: TGCAGTGCTAGCCCTGCGAACTATGGCTACACCTTC. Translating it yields CSASPANYGYTF.

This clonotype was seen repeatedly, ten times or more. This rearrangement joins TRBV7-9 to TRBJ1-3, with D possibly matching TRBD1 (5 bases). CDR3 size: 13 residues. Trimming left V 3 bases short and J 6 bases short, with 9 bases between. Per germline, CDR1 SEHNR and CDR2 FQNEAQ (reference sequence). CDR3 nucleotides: TGTGCCAGCAGCTTGGGACTGATAAACACCATATATTTT. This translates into CASSLGLINTIYF.

The CDR3 here is CASSGVAGAYEQYF. As DNA, the CDR3 is TGTGCCAGTAGTGGGGTAGCGGGAGCTTACGAGCAGTACTTC. The chain couples TRBV7-2 to TRBJ2-7; 9 bases line up with TRBD2. Germline V lookup: CDR1 SGHTA, CDR2 FQGNSA. The CDR3 loop spans 14 amino acids. V was clipped by 9 bases and J by 4 bases; unmatched bases: 10.

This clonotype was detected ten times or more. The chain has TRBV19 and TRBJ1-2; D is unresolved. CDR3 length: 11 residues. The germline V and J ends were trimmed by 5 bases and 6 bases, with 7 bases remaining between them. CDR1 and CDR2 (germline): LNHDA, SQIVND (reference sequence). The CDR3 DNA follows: TGTGCCAGTAGTCATCTTCATGGCTACACCTTC. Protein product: CASSHLHGYTF.

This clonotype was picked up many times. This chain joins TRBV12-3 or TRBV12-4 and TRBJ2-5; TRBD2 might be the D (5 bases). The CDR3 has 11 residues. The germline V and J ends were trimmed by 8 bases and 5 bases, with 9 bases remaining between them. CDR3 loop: CASLAGETQYF. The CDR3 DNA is TGTGCCAGCCTAGCTGGTGAGACCCAGTACTTC.

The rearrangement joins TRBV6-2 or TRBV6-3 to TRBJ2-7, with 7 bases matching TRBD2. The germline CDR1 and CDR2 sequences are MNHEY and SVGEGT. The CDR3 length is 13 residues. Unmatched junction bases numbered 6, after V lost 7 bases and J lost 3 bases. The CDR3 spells CASTGRGDYEQYF. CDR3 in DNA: TGTGCCAGCACGGGGAGGGGAGACTACGAGCAGTACTTC.

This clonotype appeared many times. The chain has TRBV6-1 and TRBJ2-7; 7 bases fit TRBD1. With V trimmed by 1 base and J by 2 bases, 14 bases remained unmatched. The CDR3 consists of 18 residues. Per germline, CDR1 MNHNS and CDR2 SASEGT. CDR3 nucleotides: TGTGCCAGCAGTGAAGTTGGGACAGCCTTCTTTTGGACCTACGAGCAGTACTTC. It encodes CASSEVGTAFFWTYEQYF.

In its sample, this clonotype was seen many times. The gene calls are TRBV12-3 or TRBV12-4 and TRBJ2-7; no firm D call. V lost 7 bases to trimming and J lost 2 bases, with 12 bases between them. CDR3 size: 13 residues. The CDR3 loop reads CASTATITYEQYF. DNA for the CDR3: TGTGCCAGCACCGCGACAATCACCTACGAGCAGTACTTC.

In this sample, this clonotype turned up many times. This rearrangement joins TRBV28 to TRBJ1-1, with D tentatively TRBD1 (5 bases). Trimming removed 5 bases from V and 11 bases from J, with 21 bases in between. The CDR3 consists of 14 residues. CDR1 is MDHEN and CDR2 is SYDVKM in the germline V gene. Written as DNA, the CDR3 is TGTGCCAGCAGTCGCCAGGGCCCAGCTAAACGGGCTTTCTTT. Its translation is CASSRQGPAKRAFF. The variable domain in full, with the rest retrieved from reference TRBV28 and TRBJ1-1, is DVKVTQSSRYLVKRTGEKVFLECVQDMDHENMFWYRQDPGLGLRLIYFSYDVKMKEKGDIPEGYSVSREKKERFSLILESASTNQTSMYLCASSRQGPAKRAFFGQGTRLTVV.

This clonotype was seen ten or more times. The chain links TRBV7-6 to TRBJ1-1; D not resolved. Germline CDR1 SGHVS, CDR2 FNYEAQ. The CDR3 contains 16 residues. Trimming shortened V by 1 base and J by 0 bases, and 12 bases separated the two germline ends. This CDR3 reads CASSLEGTNMNTEAFF. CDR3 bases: TGTGCCAGCAGCTTAGAGGGCACCAACATGAACACTGAAGCTTTCTTT. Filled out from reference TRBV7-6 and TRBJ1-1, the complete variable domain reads GAGVSQSPRYKVTKRGQDVALRCDPISGHVSLYWYRQALGQGPEFLTYFNYEAQQDKSGLPNDRFSAERPEGSISTLTIQRTEQRDSAMYRCASSLEGTNMNTEAFFGQGTRLTVV.

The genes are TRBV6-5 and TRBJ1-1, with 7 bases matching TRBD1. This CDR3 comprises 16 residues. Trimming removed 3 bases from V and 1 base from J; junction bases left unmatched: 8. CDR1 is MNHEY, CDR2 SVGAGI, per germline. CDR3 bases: TGTGCCAGCAGTTATCTCGGACAGGAGCGGAACACTGAAGCTTTCTTT. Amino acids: CASSYLGQERNTEAFF.

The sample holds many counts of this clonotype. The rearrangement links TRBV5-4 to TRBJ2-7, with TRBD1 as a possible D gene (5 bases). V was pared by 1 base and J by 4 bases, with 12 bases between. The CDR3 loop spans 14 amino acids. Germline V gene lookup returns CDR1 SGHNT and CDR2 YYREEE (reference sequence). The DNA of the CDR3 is TGTGCCAGCAGCTTGCCAGGGCCGACTTACGAGCAGTACTTC. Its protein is CASSLPGPTYEQYF.

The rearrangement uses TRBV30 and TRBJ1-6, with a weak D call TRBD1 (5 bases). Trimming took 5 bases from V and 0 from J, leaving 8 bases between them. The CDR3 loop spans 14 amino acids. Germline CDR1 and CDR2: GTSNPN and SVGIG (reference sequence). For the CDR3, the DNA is TGTGCCTGGGGACACTCCTCCTATAATTCACCCCTCCACTTT. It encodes CAWGHSSYNSPLHF.